This T cell receptor beta chain was identified in a study of T cells in localized non-small cell lung cancer. The protocol was immunoSEQ multiplex PCR, while the TCRdb copy is restricted to in-frame clones and leaves out a portion. The table lists 30,000 to 40,000 clones, more than 70% of them singletons, with 4.2% in the top ten. Germline assignment: CDR1 LNHDA and CDR2 SQIVND (reference sequence). This CDR3 is 15 amino acids long. Trimming at V came to 3 bases and at J to 4 bases, leaving 8 bases not matched to a gene. V gene TRBV19 combines with J gene TRBJ1-2, with TRBD1 matching over 7 bases. The sequencing used peripheral blood, collected before any cancer treatment. The receptor was derived from a woman aged 35-75 years with stage I lung adenocarcinoma. The CDR3 loop reads CASSMGTGDLYGYTF. CDR3 in DNA: TGTGCCAGTAGTATGGGCACAGGGGACCTCTATGGCTACACCTTC.